What follows is one TCR beta chain and its context. Antigen specificity is unknown. The sample originates from a study of CD8+ T cells in alopecia areata. Overall study: Tofacitinib ran 6 to 18 months, followed by 6 months off drug.

Reverse transcription of extracted RNA yielded cDNA, which provided the sequencing template. Profiling relied on immunoSEQ multiplex PCR, and the TCRdb table lists in-frame clones only, not all of them. The sample contains 150,000 to 200,000 clones, about 60% of which appear only once. General observations from the study: There were many expanded lesional clones persisting in scalp and blood during tofacitinib.

Germline V gene data show CDR1 as SEHNR and CDR2 as FQNEAQ (reference sequence). With 5 bases removed from V and 7 bases from J, the gap between germline ends came to 11 bases. The CDR3 extends over 13 amino acids. Treatment reported: oral pan-JAK inhibitor, 5-10 mg twice daily. The gene calls are TRBV7-9 and TRBJ1-4; no clear D. The sequencing here drew on CD8+ T cells sorted from blood, taken at week 24, from a patient treated with tofacitinib. The TCR comes from a human donor with alopecia areata. CDR3 DNA: TGTGCCAGCAGCCCCGTGCCAGTTGAAAAACTGTTTTTT. Its protein is CASSPVPVEKLFF.